The 14 T cell receptor beta chains listed next were all sequenced from one sample in a study of blood T cell repertoires in COVID-19. The table came from immunoSEQ multiplex PCR; TCRdb's copy has only in-frame clones and leaves some out. The top ten hold approximately 5% of the sample, which has about 300,000 clones, about 90% seen once. Material for sequencing was PBMCs or T cells enriched from blood (not recorded which). These receptors were obtained from a woman aged 30 to 39 who had recovered from COVID-19.

The chain has TRBV7-2 and TRBJ1-5; 7 bases match TRBD1. Germline CDR1 reads SGHTA; CDR2 reads FQGNSA. The trim removed 4 bases at V and 4 bases at J, leaving 7 bases unmatched. This CDR3 has 15 residues. The DNA for the CDR3 is TGTGCCAGCAGCTCGTACAGGGGTGGGAATCAGCCCCAGCATTTT. It is translated as CASSSYRGGNQPQHF. The full variable domain, with the rest looked up from reference TRBV7-2 and TRBJ1-5, is GAGVSQSPSNKVTEKGKDVELRCDPISGHTALYWYRQSLGQGLEFLIYFQGNSAPDKSGLPSDRFSAERTGGSVSTLTIQRTQQEDSAVYLCASSSYRGGNQPQHFGDGTRLSIL.

Remarks on this clone: At one end, the junction sequence differs from germline, possibly due to a read error. The CDR3 here is CASSSSRTGGNEQFF. CDR3 sequence (DNA): TGTGCTAGCAGCTCATCTAGGACAGGGGGCAATGAGCAGTTCTTC. This rearrangement joins TRBV7-7 to TRBJ2-1, with TRBD1 identical over 10 bases. Germline V lookup: CDR1 SSHAT, CDR2 FNYEAQ (reference sequence). The CDR3 runs 15 residues.

This clone was seen more than once but under ten times. The chain employs TRBV27 and TRBJ1-6; 8 bases are shared with TRBD1. V dropped 3 bases and J dropped 9; count of bases not matched to a gene: 10. The length of the CDR3 is 16 residues. Germline-derived CDR1 and CDR2 are MNHEY and SMNVEV (reference sequence). The CDR3 DNA follows: TGTGCCAGCAGTTTGGCAGGGGGCAGGGTCGGTTCACCCCTCCACTTT. Protein: CASSLAGGRVGSPLHF.

The chain employs TRBV11-2 and TRBJ1-6; the D is unclear. This CDR3 has 15 amino acids. Trimming took off 0 bases at V and 8 bases at J, with 11 bases between the two ends. Germline loops: CDR1 SGHAT, CDR2 FQNNGV. The CDR3 loop is CASSLDSQNYSPLHF. CDR3 nucleotide sequence: TGTGCCAGCAGCTTAGATTCACAGAACTATTCACCCCTCCACTTT.

This clone was seen only once. V is TRBV27 and J is TRBJ1-6; D might be TRBD1 (5 bases). V dropped 2 bases and J dropped 3 bases, with 11 bases sitting between them. The CDR3 consists of 16 residues. Germline V lookup: CDR1 MNHEY, CDR2 SMNVEV (reference sequence). The CDR3 sequence is CASSLGARDYNSPLHF. Here the CDR3 DNA reads TGTGCCAGCAGTTTAGGGGCGCGGGACTATAATTCACCCCTCCACTTT.

This clone came up a few times. The J gene is TRBJ2-7, the V gene TRBV2; 10 bases are shared with TRBD2. CDR1 and CDR2 (germline): SNHLY, FYNNEI. Germline trimming cut 5 bases from V and 1 base from J; bases unmatched to any gene: 5. This CDR3 has 15 residues. This chain's CDR3 is CASSRGLAVSYEQYF. The CDR3 DNA reads TGTGCCAGCAGTAGAGGACTAGCGGTTTCCTACGAGCAGTACTTC. The full variable domain, its missing parts supplied by reference TRBV2 and TRBJ2-7, is EPEVTQTPSHQVTQMGQEVILRCVPISNHLYFYWYRQILGQKVEFLVSFYNNEISEKSEIFDDQFSVERPDGSNFTLKIRSTKLEDSAMYFCASSRGLAVSYEQYFGPGTRLTVT.

This clone was counted a single time. The rearrangement uses TRBV6-5 and TRBJ1-2, with 8 bases aligning to TRBD1. This CDR3 is built from 14 residues. From germline, CDR1 is MNHEY and CDR2 SVGAGI. V lost 6 bases to trimming and J lost 4 bases; unmatched junction nucleotides: 7. As DNA, the CDR3 is TGTGCCAGCAGGGCTACAGGGGGAAGCTATGGCTACACCTTC. Amino acid sequence: CASRATGGSYGYTF.

V and J are TRBV3-1 (or the pseudogene TRBV3-2) and TRBJ2-3; TRBD1 might be the D (5 bases). V lost 3 bases and J 1 base, leaving 11 bases between the germline ends. This CDR3 comprises 15 residues. Germline values: CDR1 LGHDT, CDR2 YNNKEL (reference sequence). CDR3 region: CASSQDTLGTDTQYF. The CDR3 nucleotides are TGTGCCAGCAGCCAGGACACCTTGGGCACAGATACGCAGTATTTT.

The CDR3 reads CSVASGAGVFSGETQYF. The CDR3 DNA sequence: TGCAGCGTTGCTTCCGGTGCGGGGGTATTTTCTGGAGAGACCCAGTACTTC. This rearrangement joins TRBV29-1 to TRBJ2-5; TRBD2 matches at 7 bases. J was trimmed by 4 bases and V by 4 bases; bases with no gene match: 18. This CDR3 region has 17 residues. Per the germline V gene, CDR1 is SQVTM and CDR2 is ANQGSEA.

This rearrangement joins TRBV7-6 to TRBJ2-5, with 7 nucleotides matching TRBD1. CDR1 is SGHVS, CDR2 FNYEAQ, per germline. The CDR3 extends over 15 amino acids. The V and J ends lost 5 bases and 5 bases, in that order; junction bases with no gene match: 11. The CDR3 loop reads CASSTQTGFGETQYF. CDR3 sequence (DNA): TGTGCCAGCAGCACGCAGACAGGGTTTGGGGAGACCCAGTACTTC. Using reference TRBV7-6 and TRBJ2-5 for the parts outside the CDR3, the full variable domain is GAGVSQSPRYKVTKRGQDVALRCDPISGHVSLYWYRQALGQGPEFLTYFNYEAQQDKSGLPNDRFSAERPEGSISTLTIQRTEQRDSAMYRCASSTQTGFGETQYFGPGTRLLVL.

The genes are TRBV11-2 and TRBJ2-5, with 10 bases identical to TRBD1. The junction had 1 base not matched to a gene; V was cut back by 1 base and J by 2 bases. CDR1 is SGHAT, CDR2 FQNNGV, per germline. There are 15 residues in the CDR3. The CDR3 reads CASSLGDRGQETQYF. The DNA of the CDR3 is TGTGCCAGCAGCTTAGGGGACAGGGGTCAAGAGACCCAGTACTTC.

In DNA, the CDR3 is TGTGCCTGGCACAGGGGGCTAGGTGGAAACACCATATATTTT. Translating it yields CAWHRGLGGNTIYF. The rearrangement joins TRBV30 to TRBJ1-3, with 9 bases that match TRBD1. The CDR3 contains 14 residues. The junction had 5 bases not matched to a gene; V was cut back by 5 bases and J by 3 bases. Germline V CDR1 and CDR2: GTSNPN, SVGIG (reference sequence).

This chain uses TRBV18 with TRBJ1-6; TRBD1 is a possible D gene (5 bases). The V gene's germline CDR1 is KGHSH and CDR2 LQKENI. The germline V and J ends were trimmed by 3 bases and 6 bases, with 12 bases remaining between them. The CDR3 spans 15 residues. The DNA of the CDR3 is TGTGCCAGCTCACCTAGCCAGGGATCTAATTCACCCCTCCACTTT. It specifies CASSPSQGSNSPLHF.

V is TRBV25-1 and J is TRBJ1-5, with 7 bases that match TRBD1. Germline lookup yields CDR1 MGHDK and CDR2 SYGVNS. The CDR3 spans 14 residues. With 6 bases clipped from V and 7 bases from J, the junction kept 9 bases outside the gene matches. In nucleotides, the CDR3 is TGTGCCAGCAGCCGGGAGGGGGCTGGCCAGCCCCAGCATTTT. This codes for CASSREGAGQPQHF.